These T cell receptor beta chains were read from a single sample in a study of cytomegalovirus exposure and HLA in healthy donors. The repertoire was sequenced with immunoSEQ multiplex PCR; TCRdb's copy has only in-frame clones and lacks some. Of about 150,000 clones listed, about three quarters were seen once; the top ten hold over 1.1%. The sequenced sample consisted of PBMCs. Every receptor here comes from a young man in good health and CMV-seronegative. The CDR3 runs from the conserved cysteine through the conserved F or W. The order of the fields is V gene, J gene, D gene, clone size, CDR3 DNA, CDR3 protein. A D gene is named only where the DNA matches it firmly. The size of a clone is reported for some rows only, either as once, few or many, or as a class for expanded clones.

TRBV7-8	TRBJ2-7	TRBD1	-	TGTGCCAGCAGCTTCCGGACAGGTGAAGCCTACGAGCAGTACTTC	CASSFRTGEAYEQYF
TRBV6-7	TRBJ2-1	-	few	TGTGCCACCAATTGGAGGGAGGCCTCCTACAATGAGCAGTTCTTC	CATNWREASYNEQFF
TRBV5-1	TRBJ2-1	-	once	TGCGCCAGCAGCCCCCGGGTAGTCAATGAGCAGTTCTTC	CASSPRVVNEQFF
TRBV27	TRBJ2-5	TRBD1	once	TGTGCCAGCAGGAGACAGGGACAAGAGACCCAGTACTTC	CASRRQGQETQYF
TRBV5-4	TRBJ1-5	-	few	TGTGCCAGCAGCCGCGGTGGGAGCAATCAGCCCCAGCATTTT	CASSRGGSNQPQHF
TRBV28	TRBJ2-7	-	-	TGTGCCAGCAGTTTTTTCCCCCAGGGTGGCGAGCAGTACTTC	CASSFFPQGGEQYF
TRBV28	TRBJ2-1	-	-	TGTGCCAGCAGTTTAGGCCCTCCCAGTTACAATGAGCAGTTCTTC	CASSLGPPSYNEQFF
TRBV9	TRBJ2-1	TRBD2	-	TGTGCCAGCGGATCAACTAGCGGGACTTACAATGAGCAGTTCTTC	CASGSTSGTYNEQFF
TRBV25-1	TRBJ2-7	-	-	TGTGCCAGCAGTCGGGACACCCTTATCTGCGAGCAGTACTTC	CASSRDTLICEQYF
TRBV27	TRBJ1-4	-	-	TGTGCCAGCAGTCTCAATCCCAGGGGAGGGGAAAAACTGTTTTTT	CASSLNPRGGEKLFF
TRBV7-8	TRBJ1-2	TRBD1	few	TGTGCCAGCAGCTTTACATTGGACAGGGGGAACTATGGCTACACCTTC	CASSFTLDRGNYGYTF
TRBV5-4	TRBJ2-1	TRBD2	-	TGTGCCAGCAGTTGGGGACTAGCGGGAGGGCTTGAGCAGTTCTTC	CASSWGLAGGLEQFF
TRBV7-8	TRBJ2-1	TRBD2	-	TGTGCCAGCAGCTTAGTAGGACTAGGCGACTATGAGCAGTTCTTC	CASSLVGLGDYEQFF
TRBV10-3	TRBJ2-7	-	-	TGTGCCATCAGTGAGGGCCAGACCTACGAGCAGTACTTC	CAISEGQTYEQYF
TRBV7-9	TRBJ1-2	TRBD1	-	TGTGCCAGCAGCCCGGACAGGGTCAGCAGCTATGGCTACACCTTC	CASSPDRVSSYGYTF
TRBV21-1	TRBJ1-1	-	-	TGTGCCAGCAGCAAAGGACCCCCTGGGACAGGGGCTGGGGGGGCTTTCTTT	CASSKGPPGTGAGGAFF
TRBV11-2	TRBJ2-5	-	once	TGTGCCAGCAGCGGAGAGCGGGCAGAGACCCAGTACTTC	CASSGERAETQYF
TRBV10-2	TRBJ2-7	TRBD2	-	TGCGCCAGCTTACTAGCGGGAGGTCCCCACGAGCAGTACTTC	CASLLAGGPHEQYF
TRBV21-1	TRBJ1-5	-	-	TGTGCCAGCAGCAAAGGGAGGGGCAATCAGCCCCAGCATTTT	CASSKGRGNQPQHF
TRBV7-2	TRBJ1-1	-	-	TGTGCCAGCAGCTCCCTCAGGTTTCCCCCTTTCTTT	CASSSLRFPPFF
TRBV28	TRBJ2-3	TRBD1	-	TGTGCCAGCAGCCTCGGACAGGGGGCCGCAGATACGCAGTATTTT	CASSLGQGAADTQYF
TRBV9	TRBJ2-1	TRBD2	once	TGTGCCAGCAGCTTAGAGGTAGCGGGAGCCCCGCGAGAGCAGTTCTTC	CASSLEVAGAPREQFF
TRBV7-9	TRBJ1-4	-	-	TGTGCCAGCAGCTTCCTGGCCGGGGAGGAAAAACTGTTTTTT	CASSFLAGEEKLFF
TRBV7-6	TRBJ2-7	-	once	TGTGCCAGCAGCTTAGAAGCTTACTACGAGCAGTACTTC	CASSLEAYYEQYF
TRBV7-9	TRBJ2-7	TRBD1	-	TGTGCCAGCAGTCTCCGGGACAGGGGCTACGAGCAGTACTTC	CASSLRDRGYEQYF
TRBV5-6	TRBJ1-1	-	-	TGTGCCAGCAGGCTTGCGCGGGGCACTGAAGCTTTCTTT	CASRLARGTEAFF
TRBV9	TRBJ2-1	TRBD2	few	TGTGCCAGCAGCGGAACTAGCGGGAGGATGGAGGAGCAGTTCTTC	CASSGTSGRMEEQFF
TRBV7-9	TRBJ1-1	-	once	TGTGCCAGCAGCCCCCCTCGGGAGGTAAGGGGGAACACTGAAGCTTTCTTT	CASSPPREVRGNTEAFF
TRBV19	TRBJ2-7	TRBD2	-	TGTGCCACCGCGGGAGCTAGCGGGAATTCCTACGAGCAGTACTTC	CATAGASGNSYEQYF
TRBV9	TRBJ2-2	TRBD2	-	TGTGCCAGCAGCGTATTTGTAGCGGGAGACCGAAAAGGGGCCCCGAACACCGGGGAGCTGTTTTTT	CASSVFVAGDRKGAPNTGELFF
TRBV7-6	TRBJ2-1	-	-	TGTGCCAGCAGCTTAGACCCCGGGGATGAGCAGTTCTTC	CASSLDPGDEQFF
TRBV13	TRBJ2-1	TRBD2	-	TGTGCCAGCAGCTCCAGACGGACTAGCCGAGCCTACAATGAGCAGTTCTTC	CASSSRRTSRAYNEQFF
TRBV2	TRBJ2-7	-	few	TGTGCCAGCAGGACCTTCGGCGGGACTTCGCTCTTC	CASRTFGGTSLF
TRBV2	TRBJ2-7	-	few	TGTGCCAGCAGAAGGACAGAGAGCTCCTACGAGCAGTACTTC	CASRRTESSYEQYF
TRBV5-1	TRBJ2-1	-	-	TGCGCCAGCAGCTCTTTCAATGAGCAGTTCTTC	CASSSFNEQFF
TRBV6-4	TRBJ2-1	TRBD2	few	TGTGCCAGCAGTGAGGGGCTAGCGGGAAACAATGAGCAGTTCTTC	CASSEGLAGNNEQFF
TRBV9	TRBJ2-1	TRBD2	few	TGTGCCAGCAGCGTAGCTACGGGACTAGGTTACAATGAGCAGTTCTTC	CASSVATGLGYNEQFF
TRBV18	TRBJ2-7	TRBD2	-	TGTGCCAGCTCACCACGGGCGGGACTAGCTGACGAGCAGTACTTC	CASSPRAGLADEQYF
TRBV7-2	TRBJ1-1	-	-	TGTGCCAGCAGCCTCAACACTGAAGCTTTCTTT	CASSLNTEAFF
TRBV6-1	TRBJ2-5	-	-	TGTGCCAGCAGGACCCCCGGGGTAGCGGTAGAGGCCCAGTACTTC	CASRTPGVAVEAQYF